This TCR beta chain was obtained from a study of low-dose radiotherapy and immunotherapy resistance in tumors. For the study at large: Intravenous ipilimumab 1 mg/kg every six weeks was given with nivolumab 240 mg every two weeks.

Covering alpha and beta chains, TRAV- and TRBV-specific primers were used for the first-strand cDNA. TCRs underwent approximately 20 PCR cycles of amplification with a constant-region primer and V-primer adapter. One entry per CDR3 protein, called by TCRdb with MiXCR from the reads. The table includes some 85,000 distinct CDR3 sequences, approximately 17% detected once. The CDR3 is made up of 12 amino acids. Germline V lookup: CDR1 SGHNT, CDR2 YYREEE (reference sequence). Trimming shortened V by 9 bases and J by 4 bases, and 13 bases separated the two germline ends. In its sample, this clonotype was seen many times. Time point of the sample: before trial treatment.

The TCR comes from a male donor with prostate cancer. The material sequenced was PBMCs, taken before treatment. The chain is built from TRBV5-4 and TRBJ1-1; possibly TRBD1 for D (6 bases). The CDR3 DNA sequence: TGTGCCATACAGGGTCGGGGCACTGAAGCTTTCTTT. Translating it yields CAIQGRGTEAFF.